The clone carrying this T cell receptor (beta chain) was seen just once. This sample is drawn from a study of blood T cell repertoires in COVID-19. About the research overall: The samples span acute and convalescent COVID-19 from the United States, Italy and Spain. PBMCs, B-cell-depleted T cells, or T cells provided the cDNA or gDNA that made up the material.

Germline assignment: CDR1 MDHEN and CDR2 SYDVKM. V lost 6 bases and J 4 bases, leaving 13 bases between the germline ends. This CDR3 spans 14 amino acids. Seattle participants joined during active infection and were tracked over time. Original methodology: Estimation of nucleated cell counts relied on the amplification of reference gene primers. Libraries were prepared by immunoSEQ multiplex PCR; TCRdb keeps only in-frame clonotypes and omits some of them. V, J and clone size are taken as reported in that table, and D and trimming were inferred from the DNA itself. The table records around 200,000 clones, over 80% of them present only once.

The chain recombines TRBV28 with TRBJ1-3, with no clear D. Input material: peripheral blood. This receptor was taken from a woman aged 25 to 45 with COVID-19, enrolled during active disease. The CDR3 coding sequence is TGTGCCAGCAGCCCTCAGGTCCAGGGAAACACCATATATTTT. Amino acid sequence: CASSPQVQGNTIYF.